This T cell receptor beta chain was captured in a study of Graves' ophthalmopathy and Graves' hyperthyroidism. The CDR3 runs 16 residues. CDR1 and CDR2 from the germline V gene are MNHEY and SVGAGI. V lost 6 bases and J lost 5, with 22 bases in between. The study amplified TCR beta CDR3 regions using RNA transcripts. Scientists carried out first-round RT-PCR using HTBI primers and then a second-round multiplex PCR. TCRdb analysed the multiplex PCR reads with MiXCR anew, one entry per CDR3 protein. The sample has about 1.2 million distinct CDR3 sequences; approximately 35% are singletons. This clonotype was recorded many times.

This rearrangement joins TRBV6-5 to TRBJ2-5; D is tentatively TRBD1 or TRBD2 (5 bases each). Sequenced: peripheral blood or thyroid tissue (not recorded which). The clonotype was recovered from an adult man with Graves' hyperthyroidism. The CDR3 loop reads CASSPTGTEGWETQYF. CDR3 coding DNA: TGTGCCAGCAGCCCCACCGGGACGGAAGGCTGGGAGACCCAGTACTTC.